These 5 T cell receptor beta chains share one sample of origin, sequenced in a study of blood T cell repertoires in COVID-19. The method was immunoSEQ multiplex PCR; TCRdb's version includes in-frame clones alone and lacks a portion of them. The table has 110,000 or so clones, 80% to 90% seen once; the top ten hold 4.6%. The sample was peripheral blood. The source is a woman in her fifties or sixties with acute or convalescent COVID-19.

The gene calls are TRBV15 and TRBJ1-5; 8 bases align to TRBD1. CDR3 length: 17 residues. V lost 3 bases and J lost 3; bases outside the gene matches: 10. CDR1 is LNHNV and CDR2 is YYDKDF in the germline V gene (reference sequence). CDR3 residues: CATSSTWTGRANQPQHF. The CDR3 DNA sequence: TGTGCCACCAGCAGCACCTGGACAGGGCGGGCCAATCAGCCCCAGCATTTT.

This clone turned up a few times. J is TRBJ2-7 and V is TRBV28, with 14 bases that match TRBD2. V dropped 6 bases and J dropped 3; count of bases not matched to a gene: 7. Germline-derived CDR1 and CDR2 are MDHEN and SYDVKM. The CDR3 is made up of 16 amino acids. The CDR3 bases are TGTGCCAGCAGCCTCGGACTAGCGGGAGGCCGCTACGAGCAGTACTTC. Translating gives CASSLGLAGGRYEQYF.

This chain connects TRBV27 to TRBJ1-1, with 7 bases lining up with TRBD1. CDR1 is MNHEY and CDR2 is SMNVEV in the germline V gene (reference sequence). V lost 5 bases to trimming and J lost 1 base; unmatched junction nucleotides: 4. The CDR3 runs to 14 residues. The CDR3 loop is CASSVGQANTEAFF. The CDR3 coding sequence is TGTGCCAGCAGTGTTGGACAGGCGAACACTGAAGCTTTCTTT.

The chain joins TRBV3-1 (or the pseudogene TRBV3-2) to TRBJ2-5; D may be TRBD2 (5 bases). Germline V CDR1 and CDR2: LGHDT, YNNKEL (reference sequence). This CDR3 region has 16 residues. Trimming cost V 3 bases and J 3 bases, with 17 bases left between them. CDR3 nucleotide sequence: TGTGCCAGCAGCCAGGCCCTAGCAAACATAAAAGAGACCCAGTACTTC. Translation gives CASSQALANIKETQYF.

V gene TRBV15 combines with J gene TRBJ1-1; TRBD1 is a possible D gene (6 bases). V was trimmed by 4 bases and J by 0 bases, leaving 21 bases between them. CDR3 length: 18 amino acids. CDR1 and CDR2 (germline): LNHNV, YYDKDF (reference sequence). CDR3: CATSKPMVGAIMNTEAFF. In DNA, the CDR3 is TGTGCCACCAGCAAACCCATGGTGGGGGCAATCATGAACACTGAAGCTTTCTTT.